Below, 13 T cell receptor beta chains from the same sample are listed, as sequenced in a study of cytomegalovirus exposure and HLA in healthy donors. The PCR contained 60 Vbeta and 13 Jbeta primers. Repertoires were generated with immunoSEQ multiplex PCR, while TCRdb's copy carries only in-frame clones and drops some. The sample includes more than 100,000 clones, 15% of them seen just once. The sequenced sample was PBMCs. Every receptor here comes from a woman in her late teens or twenties in good health and CMV-seronegative.

The CDR3 sequence: CASSLGQGLSNEKLFF. In DNA, the CDR3 is TGCGCCAGCAGCTTGGGCCAGGGCCTCTCTAATGAAAAACTGTTTTTT. This chain joins TRBV5-1 and TRBJ1-4; TRBD1 is a possible D gene (5 bases). V was clipped by 0 bases and J by 3 bases, with 12 bases between them. The CDR3 is 16 residues long. Germline V gives CDR1 SGHRS, CDR2 YFSETQ.

This chain links TRBV10-3 with TRBJ1-1; the D is unclear. Trimming cost V 9 bases and J 1 base, with 9 bases left between them. This CDR3 has 12 amino acids. The germline gives CDR1 ENHRY, CDR2 SYGVKD. This chain's CDR3 is CAMGQRNTEAFF. In nucleotides, the CDR3 is TGTGCCATGGGTCAGCGGAACACTGAAGCTTTCTTT.

The V call is TRBV27, the J call TRBJ1-6, with a possible D match to TRBD1 (6 bases). The V gene lost 4 bases and the J gene lost 13 bases, with 23 bases spanning the gap. The CDR3 is 16 amino acids. Germline assignment: CDR1 MNHEY and CDR2 SMNVEV (reference sequence). For the CDR3, the DNA is TGTGCCAGCAGTTCCTATAGGGGGAGAGGGGCGGACCCCCTCCACTTT. Its protein product is CASSSYRGRGADPLHF.

The chain employs TRBV5-6 and TRBJ1-1; D gene uncertain. Germline V gene sequence: CDR1 SGHDT, CDR2 YYEEEE. CDR3 length: 13 amino acids. Trimming took off 2 bases at V and 4 bases at J, with 9 bases between the two ends. As DNA, the CDR3 is TGTGCCAGCAGCTTAATCTGGGCCACTGAAGCTTTCTTT. Its translation is CASSLIWATEAFF.

The rearrangement uses TRBV5-1 and TRBJ2-7; the match to TRBD1 covers 9 bases. J lost 3 bases, V lost 2 bases, and 15 bases had no gene match. The CDR3 has 18 amino acids. The germline V gene has CDR1 SGHRS and CDR2 YFSETQ. The CDR3 bases are TGCGCCAGCAGCTTTAACCGGGACAGGGCAAATTTACACTACGAGCAGTACTTC. This translates into CASSFNRDRANLHYEQYF.

The chain couples TRBV6-1 to TRBJ1-3; 11 bases align to TRBD1. With 3 bases clipped from V and 4 bases from J, the junction kept 5 bases outside the gene matches. The CDR3 loop spans 16 amino acids. Germline V lookup: CDR1 MNHNS, CDR2 SASEGT. CDR3: CASSDAGQGAGNTIYF. CDR3 in DNA: TGTGCCAGCAGTGACGCTGGACAGGGGGCGGGAAACACCATATATTTT.

This clone occurred a few times. V usage is TRBV4-1 and J usage is TRBJ2-7; no definite D call. Germline CDR1 reads MGHRA; CDR2 reads YSYEKL. Trimming took off 1 base at V and 7 bases at J, with 11 bases between the two ends. CDR3 length: 13 amino acids. CDR3 residues: CASSQGPLREQYF. In nucleotides, the CDR3 is TGCGCCAGCAGCCAAGGCCCTCTCCGGGAGCAGTACTTC.

This chain links TRBV19 with TRBJ2-2, with D perhaps matching TRBD2 (5 bases). CDR3 length: 14 amino acids. Deletions cut 6 bases from V and 2 bases from J, with 10 bases between. Germline CDR1 reads LNHDA; CDR2 reads SQIVND (reference sequence). The CDR3 sequence: CASRAGLNTGELFF. The CDR3 DNA is TGTGCCAGTAGGGCGGGCCTCAACACCGGGGAGCTGTTTTTT.

The V gene is TRBV15, the J gene TRBJ1-3; D call uncertain. Between the trimmed V and J ends, which lost 4 bases and 8 bases, there was a span of 12 bases. The CDR3 spans 13 residues. CDR1 is LNHNV and CDR2 is YYDKDF in the germline V gene (reference sequence). For the CDR3, the DNA is TGTGCCACCAGCATAAACACCGATTACACCATATATTTT. As protein: CATSINTDYTIYF. Variable domain in full (rest from reference TRBV15 and TRBJ1-3): DAMVIQNPRYQVTQFGKPVTLSCSQTLNHNVMYWYQQKSSQAPKLLFHYYDKDFNNEADTPDNFQSRRPNTSFCFLDIRSPGLGDTAMYLCATSINTDYTIYFGEGSWLTVV.

The chain couples TRBV7-3 to TRBJ2-1; TRBD1 might be the D (5 bases). V lost 3 bases and J lost 0, with 12 bases in between. This CDR3 contains 16 residues. Germline V lookup: CDR1 SGHTA, CDR2 FQGTGA. The CDR3 bases are TGTGCCAGCAGCTTCACAGGTCTACCCTCCTACAATGAGCAGTTCTTC. This encodes CASSFTGLPSYNEQFF. Full variable domain (rest looked up from reference TRBV7-3 and TRBJ2-1): GAGVSQTPSNKVTEKGKYVELRCDPISGHTALYWYRQSLGQGPEFLIYFQGTGAADDSGLPNDRFFAVRPEGSVSTLKIQRTERGDSAVYLCASSFTGLPSYNEQFFGPGTRLTVL.

The chain recombines TRBV4-2 with TRBJ2-1, with TRBD2 as a possible D gene (6 bases). This CDR3 is 15 amino acids long. Trimming took off 0 bases at V and 10 bases at J, with 16 bases between the two ends. Germline CDR1 is LGHNA and CDR2 is YNFKEQ. In DNA, the CDR3 is TGTGCCAGCAGCCAAGATCTGACTAAACGGGGGGAGCAGTTCTTC. It codes for CASSQDLTKRGEQFF.

The chain employs TRBV29-1 and TRBJ2-7; TRBD2 agrees at 7 bases. CDR1 SQVTM and CDR2 ANQGSEA come from the germline V gene. Germline trimming cut 6 bases from V and 2 bases from J; bases unmatched to any gene: 10. The CDR3 sequence is 14 residues long. The CDR3 DNA reads TGCAGCGTAATGACGGAGCGGGGTCCCTACGAGCAGTACTTC. Translation gives CSVMTERGPYEQYF.

This clone came up a few times. The chain employs TRBV19 and TRBJ1-5, with TRBD1 matching over 9 bases. V trimming: 3 bases; J trimming: 7 bases; junction bases outside the gene matches: 7. The CDR3 contains 15 residues. Germline values: CDR1 LNHDA, CDR2 SQIVND (reference sequence). The CDR3: CASSITGTGKQPQHF. CDR3 DNA sequence: TGTGCCAGTAGTATTACCGGGACAGGGAAACAGCCCCAGCATTTT.